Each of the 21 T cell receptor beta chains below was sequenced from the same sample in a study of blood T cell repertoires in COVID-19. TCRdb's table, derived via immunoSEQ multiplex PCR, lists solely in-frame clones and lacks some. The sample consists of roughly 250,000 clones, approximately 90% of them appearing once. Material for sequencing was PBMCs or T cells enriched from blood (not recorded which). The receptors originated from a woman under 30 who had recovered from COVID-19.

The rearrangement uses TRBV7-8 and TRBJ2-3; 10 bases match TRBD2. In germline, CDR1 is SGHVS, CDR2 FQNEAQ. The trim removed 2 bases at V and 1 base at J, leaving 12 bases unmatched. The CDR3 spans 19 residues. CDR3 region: CASSLYSSGSRVGTDTQYF. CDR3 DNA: TGTGCCAGCAGCTTATACTCTAGCGGGAGTAGGGTCGGCACAGATACGCAGTATTTT.

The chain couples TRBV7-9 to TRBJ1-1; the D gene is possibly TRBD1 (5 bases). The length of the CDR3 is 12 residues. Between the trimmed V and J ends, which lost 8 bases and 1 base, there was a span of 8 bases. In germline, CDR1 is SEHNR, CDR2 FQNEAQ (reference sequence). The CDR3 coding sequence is TGTGCCAGCCCCACAGGGAACACTGAAGCTTTCTTT. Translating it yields CASPTGNTEAFF.

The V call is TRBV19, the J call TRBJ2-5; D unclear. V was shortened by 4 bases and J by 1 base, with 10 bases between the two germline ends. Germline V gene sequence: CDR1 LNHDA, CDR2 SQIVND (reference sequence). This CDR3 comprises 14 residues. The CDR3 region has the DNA TGTGCCAGTAGTACACTACCCAGCCAAGAGACCCAGTACTTC. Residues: CASSTLPSQETQYF. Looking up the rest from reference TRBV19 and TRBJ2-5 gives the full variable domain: DGGITQSPKYLFRKEGQNVTLSCEQNLNHDAMYWYRQDPGQGLRLIYYSQIVNDFQKGDIAEGYSVSREKKESFPLTVTSAQKNPTAFYLCASSTLPSQETQYFGPGTRLLVL.

CDR3: CAISVTGGRDYGYTF. CDR3 bases: TGTGCCATCAGTGTAACAGGGGGTAGAGACTATGGCTACACCTTC. The chain carries TRBV10-3 and TRBJ1-2; 8 bases map to TRBD1. The trim removed 4 bases at V and 3 bases at J, leaving 7 bases unmatched. Looked up from germline, CDR1 is ENHRY and CDR2 is SYGVKD. The CDR3 consists of 15 residues.

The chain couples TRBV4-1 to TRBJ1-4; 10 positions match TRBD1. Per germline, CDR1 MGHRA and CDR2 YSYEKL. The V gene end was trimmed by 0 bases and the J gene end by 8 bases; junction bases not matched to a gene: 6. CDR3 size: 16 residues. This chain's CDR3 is CASSQEGTGVREKLFF. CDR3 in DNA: TGCGCCAGCAGCCAAGAAGGGACAGGGGTAAGGGAAAAACTGTTTTTT.

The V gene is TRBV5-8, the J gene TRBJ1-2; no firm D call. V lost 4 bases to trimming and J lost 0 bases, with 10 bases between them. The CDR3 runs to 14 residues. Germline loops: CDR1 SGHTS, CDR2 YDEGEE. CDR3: CASSRPGANYGYTF. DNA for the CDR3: TGTGCCAGCAGCCGGCCAGGCGCTAACTATGGCTACACCTTC.

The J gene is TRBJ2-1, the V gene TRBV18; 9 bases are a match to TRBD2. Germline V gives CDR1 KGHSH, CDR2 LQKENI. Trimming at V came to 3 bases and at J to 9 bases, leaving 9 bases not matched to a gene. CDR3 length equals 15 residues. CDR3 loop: CASSPFSSGRSEQFF. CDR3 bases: TGTGCCAGCTCACCGTTTAGTAGCGGGAGAAGTGAGCAGTTCTTC.

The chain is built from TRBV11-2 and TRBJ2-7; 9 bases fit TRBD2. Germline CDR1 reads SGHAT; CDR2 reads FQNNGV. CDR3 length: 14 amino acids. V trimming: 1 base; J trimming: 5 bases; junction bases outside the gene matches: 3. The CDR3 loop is CASSLGTSVNEQYF. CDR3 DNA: TGTGCCAGCAGCTTAGGGACTAGCGTCAACGAGCAGTACTTC.

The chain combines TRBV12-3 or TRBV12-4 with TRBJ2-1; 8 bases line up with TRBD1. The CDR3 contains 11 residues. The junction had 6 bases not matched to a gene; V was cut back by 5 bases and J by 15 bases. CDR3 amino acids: CASSDGQGMFF. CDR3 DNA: TGTGCCAGCAGTGACGGACAGGGTATGTTCTTC.

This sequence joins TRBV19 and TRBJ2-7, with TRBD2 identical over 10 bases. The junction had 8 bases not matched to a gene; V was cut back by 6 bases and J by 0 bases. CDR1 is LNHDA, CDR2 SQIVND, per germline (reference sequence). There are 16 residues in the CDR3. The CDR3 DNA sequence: TGTGCCAGTAGGGCGGCTGGGACTAGCGACTCCTACGAGCAGTACTTC. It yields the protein CASRAAGTSDSYEQYF.

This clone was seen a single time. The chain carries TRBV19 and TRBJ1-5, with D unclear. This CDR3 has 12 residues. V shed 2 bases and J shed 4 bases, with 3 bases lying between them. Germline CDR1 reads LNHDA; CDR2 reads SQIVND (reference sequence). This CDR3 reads CASSIINQPQHF. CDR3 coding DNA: TGTGCCAGTAGTATAATAAATCAGCCCCAGCATTTT.

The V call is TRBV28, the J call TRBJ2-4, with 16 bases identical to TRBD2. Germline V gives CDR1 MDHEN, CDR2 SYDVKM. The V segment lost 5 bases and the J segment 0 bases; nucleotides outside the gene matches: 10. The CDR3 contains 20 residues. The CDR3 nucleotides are TGTGCCAGCAGTCCTCATCCGGGACTAGCGGGAGGGTTAGCCAAAAACATTCAGTACTTC. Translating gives CASSPHPGLAGGLAKNIQYF.

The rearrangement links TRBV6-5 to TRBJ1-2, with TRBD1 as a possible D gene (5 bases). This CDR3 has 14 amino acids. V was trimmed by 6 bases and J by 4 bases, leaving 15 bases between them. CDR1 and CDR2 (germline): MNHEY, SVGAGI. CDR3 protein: CASRPQEGLYGYTF. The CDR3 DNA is TGTGCCAGCAGGCCACAGGAAGGGCTCTATGGCTACACCTTC.

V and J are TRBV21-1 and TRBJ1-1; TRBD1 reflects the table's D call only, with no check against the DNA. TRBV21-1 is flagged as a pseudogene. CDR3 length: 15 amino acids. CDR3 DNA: TGTGCCAGCAGCCCCCTGGAGGGGGCGGGCACTGAAGCTTTCTTT. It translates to CASSPLEGAGTEAFF.

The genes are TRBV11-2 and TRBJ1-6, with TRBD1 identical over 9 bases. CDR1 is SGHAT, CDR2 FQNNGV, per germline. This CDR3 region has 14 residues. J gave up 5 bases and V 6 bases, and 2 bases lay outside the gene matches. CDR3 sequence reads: CASRQGADNSPLHF. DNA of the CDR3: TGTGCCAGCAGACAGGGGGCAGATAATTCACCCCTCCACTTT.

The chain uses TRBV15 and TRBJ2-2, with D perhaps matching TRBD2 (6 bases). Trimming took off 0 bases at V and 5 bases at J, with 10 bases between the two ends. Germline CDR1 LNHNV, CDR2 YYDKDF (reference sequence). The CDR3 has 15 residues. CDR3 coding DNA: TGTGCCACCAGCAGAGAGGGCGGGATTACCGGGGAGCTGTTTTTT. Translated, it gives CATSREGGITGELFF.

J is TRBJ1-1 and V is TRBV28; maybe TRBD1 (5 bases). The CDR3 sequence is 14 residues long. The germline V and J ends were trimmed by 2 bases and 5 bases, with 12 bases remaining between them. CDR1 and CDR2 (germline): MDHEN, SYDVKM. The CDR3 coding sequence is TGTGCCAGCAGTTTAATGGGGGAGGGGACTGAAGCTTTCTTT. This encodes CASSLMGEGTEAFF.

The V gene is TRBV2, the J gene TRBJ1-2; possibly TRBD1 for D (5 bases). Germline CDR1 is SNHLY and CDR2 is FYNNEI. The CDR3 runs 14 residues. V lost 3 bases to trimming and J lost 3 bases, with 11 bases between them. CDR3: CASSERQGHYGYTF. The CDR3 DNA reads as TGTGCCAGCAGTGAGCGGCAGGGTCACTATGGCTACACCTTC.

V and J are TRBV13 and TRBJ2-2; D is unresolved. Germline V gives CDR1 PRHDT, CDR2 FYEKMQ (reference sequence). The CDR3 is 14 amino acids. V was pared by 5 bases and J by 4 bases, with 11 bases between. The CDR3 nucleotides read TGTGCCAGCAGCCCTGTCTCGGGCACCGGGGAGCTGTTTTTT. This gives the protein CASSPVSGTGELFF. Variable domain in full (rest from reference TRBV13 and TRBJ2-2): AAGVIQSPRHLIKEKRETATLKCYPIPRHDTVYWYQQGPGQDPQFLISFYEKMQSDKGSIPDRFSAQQFSDYHSELNMSSLELGDSALYFCASSPVSGTGELFFGEGSRLTVL.

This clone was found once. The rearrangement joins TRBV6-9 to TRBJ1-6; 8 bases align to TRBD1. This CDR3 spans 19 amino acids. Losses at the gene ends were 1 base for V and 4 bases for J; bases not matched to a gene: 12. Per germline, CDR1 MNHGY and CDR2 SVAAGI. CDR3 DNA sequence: TGTGCCAGCAGTTATTGGAGCAGGGGGCGACGATCATATAATTCACCCCTCCACTTT. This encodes CASSYWSRGRRSYNSPLHF.

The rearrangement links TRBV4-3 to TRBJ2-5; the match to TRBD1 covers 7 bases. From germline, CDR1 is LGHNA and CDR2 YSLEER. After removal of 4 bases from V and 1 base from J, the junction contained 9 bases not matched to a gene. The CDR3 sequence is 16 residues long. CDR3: CASSPTYRGPQETQYF. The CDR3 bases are TGCGCCAGCAGCCCTACTTACAGGGGCCCCCAAGAGACCCAGTACTTC.